This T cell receptor (beta chain) was recorded in a study of cytomegalovirus exposure and HLA in healthy donors. The PCR had 60 Vbeta and 13 Jbeta primers. Profiled with immunoSEQ multiplex PCR; TCRdb holds only in-frame clones, not every one. The repertoire holds 150,000 to 200,000 clones, with roughly 88% as singletons. A word on this clone: The antigen remains unidentified.

Broader study findings: Listed as cytomegalovirus-associated were about 160 TCR beta chains. In an earlier analysis, about 87% or about 30%: the productive usage of most TCR beta V segments. What TCR beta sequences reportedly achieved was accurate prediction of HLA-A and HLA-B alleles in most subjects. A later analysis reportedly found that, within productive TCRs, an Asian-associated ancestry cluster had fewer N-insertions than the mean observed across the roughly 730 donors.

Per the germline V gene, CDR1 is LGHNA and CDR2 is YNFKEQ. This CDR3 is built from 15 residues. The V and J ends lost 5 bases and 5 bases respectively, with 18 bases between them. The sequencing sample was made of PBMCs. V gene TRBV4-2 combines with J gene TRBJ2-5, with a weak D call TRBD2 (5 bases). This clonotype was sampled from a man between 18 and 35 years old in good health and CMV-seropositive. CDR3 protein: CASSESSGYGETQYF. In DNA form, the CDR3 reads TGTGCCAGCAGCGAGAGTTCGGGGTACGGGGAGACCCAGTACTTC.